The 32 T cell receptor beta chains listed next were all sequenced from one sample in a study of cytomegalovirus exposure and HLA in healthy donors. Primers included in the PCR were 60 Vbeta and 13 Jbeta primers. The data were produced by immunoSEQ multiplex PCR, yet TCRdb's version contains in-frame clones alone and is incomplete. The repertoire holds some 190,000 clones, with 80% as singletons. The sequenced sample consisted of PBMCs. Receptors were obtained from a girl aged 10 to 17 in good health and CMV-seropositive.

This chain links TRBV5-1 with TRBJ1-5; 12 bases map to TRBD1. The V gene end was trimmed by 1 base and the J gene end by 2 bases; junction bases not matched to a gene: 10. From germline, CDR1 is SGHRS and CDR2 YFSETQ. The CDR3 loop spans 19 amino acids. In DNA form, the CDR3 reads TGCGCCAGCAGCTTGAGACCCGGGACAGGGGGCGCGGGCAATCAGCCCCAGCATTTT. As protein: CASSLRPGTGGAGNQPQHF.

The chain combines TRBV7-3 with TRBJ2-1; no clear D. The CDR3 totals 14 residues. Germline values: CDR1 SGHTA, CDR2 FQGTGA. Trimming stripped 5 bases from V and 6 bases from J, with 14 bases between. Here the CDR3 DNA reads TGTGCCAGCAGCCAAATGGGCCCCAGCAATGAGCAGTTCTTC. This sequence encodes CASSQMGPSNEQFF.

Here the CDR3 reads CASSQGAAYEQYF. CDR3 DNA: TGTGCCAGCTCTCAGGGGGCCGCCTACGAGCAGTACTTC. The V call is TRBV13, the J call TRBJ2-7; 8 nucleotides agree with TRBD1. Germline assignment: CDR1 PRHDT and CDR2 FYEKMQ (reference sequence). Unmatched junction bases numbered 5, after V lost 8 bases and J lost 2 bases. The CDR3 totals 13 residues.

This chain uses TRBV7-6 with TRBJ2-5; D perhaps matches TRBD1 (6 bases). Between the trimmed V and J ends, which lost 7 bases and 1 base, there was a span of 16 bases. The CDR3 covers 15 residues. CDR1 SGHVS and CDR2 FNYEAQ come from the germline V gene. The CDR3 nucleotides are TGTGCCAGCACTTTTAACAGGGTGCCCCAAGAGACCCAGTACTTC. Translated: CASTFNRVPQETQYF. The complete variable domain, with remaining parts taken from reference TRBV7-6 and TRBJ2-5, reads GAGVSQSPRYKVTKRGQDVALRCDPISGHVSLYWYRQALGQGPEFLTYFNYEAQQDKSGLPNDRFSAERPEGSISTLTIQRTEQRDSAMYRCASTFNRVPQETQYFGPGTRLLVL.

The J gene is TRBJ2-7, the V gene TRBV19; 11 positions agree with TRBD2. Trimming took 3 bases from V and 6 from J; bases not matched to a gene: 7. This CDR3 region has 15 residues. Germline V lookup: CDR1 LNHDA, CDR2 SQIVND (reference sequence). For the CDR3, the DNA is TGTGCCAGTAGTATTGGTCTAGCGGGAGGAGGCGAGCAGTACTTC. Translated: CASSIGLAGGGEQYF.

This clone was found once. The CDR3 loop reads CASSPTGSQPQHF. The CDR3 coding sequence is TGTGCCAGCAGTCCCACCGGGAGTCAGCCCCAGCATTTT. The J gene is TRBJ1-5, the V gene TRBV6-5; D is ambiguous. Germline CDR1 is MNHEY and CDR2 is SVGAGI. The CDR3 loop spans 13 amino acids. Trimming removed 5 bases at V and 6 bases at J, with 11 bases between.

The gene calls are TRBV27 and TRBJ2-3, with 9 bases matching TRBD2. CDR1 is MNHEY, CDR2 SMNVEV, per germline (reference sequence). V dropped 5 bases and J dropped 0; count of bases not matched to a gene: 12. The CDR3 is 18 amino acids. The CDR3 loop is CASSQRRREGDSTDTQYF. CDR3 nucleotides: TGTGCCAGCAGTCAAAGGCGGCGGGAGGGAGACAGCACAGATACGCAGTATTTT.

The DNA for the CDR3 is TGCGCCAGCAGTTACAGGGTGAGATGCAATCAGCCCCAGCATTTT. Translated: CASSYRVRCNQPQHF. The chain uses TRBV10-1 and TRBJ1-5; possible D gene TRBD1, 6 bases. V lost 5 bases, J lost 2 bases, and 13 bases lay in between. The CDR3 contains 15 residues. From germline, CDR1 is WNHNN and CDR2 SYGVQD (reference sequence).

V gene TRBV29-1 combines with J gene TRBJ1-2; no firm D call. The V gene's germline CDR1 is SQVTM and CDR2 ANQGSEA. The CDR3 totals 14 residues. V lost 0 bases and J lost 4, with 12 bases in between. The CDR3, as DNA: TGCAGCGTTGAAGATCGGCGGCAGTTCTATGGCTACACCTTC. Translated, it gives CSVEDRRQFYGYTF. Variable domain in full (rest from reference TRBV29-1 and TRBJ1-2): SAVISQKPSRDICQRGTSLTIQCQVDSQVTMMFWYRQQPGQSLTLIATANQGSEATYESGFVIDKFPISRPNLTFSTLTVSNMSPEDSSIYLCSVEDRRQFYGYTFGSGTRLTVV.

The CDR3 loop reads CASGLVLSTKREAFF. As DNA, the CDR3 is TGTGCTAGTGGTTTGGTACTAAGCACGAAGAGGGAAGCTTTCTTT. This rearrangement joins TRBV12-5 to TRBJ1-1; D gene unclear. Trimming stripped 0 bases from V and 8 bases from J, with 16 bases between. The CDR3 extends over 15 amino acids. Germline CDR1 LGHNT, CDR2 FRNRAP. Variable domain in full (rest from reference TRBV12-5 and TRBJ1-1): DARVTQTPRHKVTEMGQEVTMRCQPILGHNTVFWYRQTMMQGLELLAYFRNRAPLDDSGMPKDRFSAEMPDATLATLKIQPSEPRDSAVYFCASGLVLSTKREAFFGQGTRLTVV.

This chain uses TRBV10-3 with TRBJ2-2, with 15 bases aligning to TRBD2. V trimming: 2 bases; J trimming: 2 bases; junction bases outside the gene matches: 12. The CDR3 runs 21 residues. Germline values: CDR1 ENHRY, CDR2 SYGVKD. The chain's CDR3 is CAISERDGLAGGPLNTGELFF. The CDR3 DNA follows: TGTGCCATCAGTGAGCGGGACGGACTAGCGGGAGGGCCGTTAAACACCGGGGAGCTGTTTTTT.

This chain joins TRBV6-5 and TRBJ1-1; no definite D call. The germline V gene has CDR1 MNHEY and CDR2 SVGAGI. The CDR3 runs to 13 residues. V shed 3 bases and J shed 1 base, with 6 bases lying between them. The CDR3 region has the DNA TGTGCCAGCAGTTATCAGAAGAACACTGAAGCTTTCTTT. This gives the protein CASSYQKNTEAFF.

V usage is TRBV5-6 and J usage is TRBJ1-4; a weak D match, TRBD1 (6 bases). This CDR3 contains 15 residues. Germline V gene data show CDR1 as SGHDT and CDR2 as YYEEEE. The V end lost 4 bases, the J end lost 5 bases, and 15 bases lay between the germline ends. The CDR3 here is CASSTLQGANEKLFF. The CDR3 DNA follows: TGTGCCAGCAGCACTCTACAGGGAGCGAATGAAAAACTGTTTTTT.

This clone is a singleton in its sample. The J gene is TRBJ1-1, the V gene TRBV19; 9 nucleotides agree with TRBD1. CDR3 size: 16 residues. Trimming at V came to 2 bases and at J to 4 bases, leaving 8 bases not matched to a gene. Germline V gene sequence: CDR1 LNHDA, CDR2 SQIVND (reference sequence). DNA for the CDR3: TGTGCCAGTAGTATAACCAAACAGGGGGCGGGCACTGAAGCTTTCTTT. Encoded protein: CASSITKQGAGTEAFF.

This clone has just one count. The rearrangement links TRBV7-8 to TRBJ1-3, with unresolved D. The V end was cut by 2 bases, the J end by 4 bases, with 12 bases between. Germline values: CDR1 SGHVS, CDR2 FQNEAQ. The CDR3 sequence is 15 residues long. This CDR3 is CASSLMRGFGNTIYF. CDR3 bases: TGTGCCAGCAGCTTAATGCGGGGATTCGGAAACACCATATATTTT.

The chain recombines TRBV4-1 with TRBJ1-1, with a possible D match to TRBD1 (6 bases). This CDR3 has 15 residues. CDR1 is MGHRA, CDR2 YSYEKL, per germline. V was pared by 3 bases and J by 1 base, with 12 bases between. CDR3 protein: CASSQTQGWNTEAFF. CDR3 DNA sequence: TGCGCCAGCAGCCAGACACAGGGCTGGAACACTGAAGCTTTCTTT.

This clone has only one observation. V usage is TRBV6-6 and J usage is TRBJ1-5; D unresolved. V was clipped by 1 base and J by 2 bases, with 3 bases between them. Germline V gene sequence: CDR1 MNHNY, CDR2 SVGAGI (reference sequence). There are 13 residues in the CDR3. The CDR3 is CASSYLGNQPQHF. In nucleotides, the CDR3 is TGTGCCAGCAGTTACTTAGGCAATCAGCCCCAGCATTTT.

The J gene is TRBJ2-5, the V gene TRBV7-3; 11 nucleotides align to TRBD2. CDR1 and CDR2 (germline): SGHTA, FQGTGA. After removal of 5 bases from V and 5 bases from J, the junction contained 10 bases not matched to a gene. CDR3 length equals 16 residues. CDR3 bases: TGTGCCAGCAGCCCCCATAGCGGGAGGGCACGGGAGACCCAGTACTTC. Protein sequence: CASSPHSGRARETQYF.

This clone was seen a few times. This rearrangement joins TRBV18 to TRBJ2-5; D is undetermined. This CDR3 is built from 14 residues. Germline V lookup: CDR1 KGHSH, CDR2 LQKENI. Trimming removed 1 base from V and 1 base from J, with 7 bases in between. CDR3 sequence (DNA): TGTGCCAGCTCACCACGAAAGAGCCAAGAGACCCAGTACTTC. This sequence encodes CASSPRKSQETQYF.

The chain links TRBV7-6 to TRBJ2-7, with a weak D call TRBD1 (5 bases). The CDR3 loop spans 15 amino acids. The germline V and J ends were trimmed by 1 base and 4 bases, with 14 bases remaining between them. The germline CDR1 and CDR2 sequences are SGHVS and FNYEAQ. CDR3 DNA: TGTGCCAGCAGCTTAGGGGGCCTAAGGGGATACGAGCAGTACTTC. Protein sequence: CASSLGGLRGYEQYF. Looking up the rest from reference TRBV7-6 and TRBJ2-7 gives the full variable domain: GAGVSQSPRYKVTKRGQDVALRCDPISGHVSLYWYRQALGQGPEFLTYFNYEAQQDKSGLPNDRFSAERPEGSISTLTIQRTEQRDSAMYRCASSLGGLRGYEQYFGPGTRLTVT.

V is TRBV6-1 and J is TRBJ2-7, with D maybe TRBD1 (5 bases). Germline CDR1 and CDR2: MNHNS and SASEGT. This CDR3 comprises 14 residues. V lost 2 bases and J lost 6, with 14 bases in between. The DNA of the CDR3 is TGTGCCAGCAGTGAATTTTACAGGTCCGCCGAGCAGTACTTC. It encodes CASSEFYRSAEQYF.

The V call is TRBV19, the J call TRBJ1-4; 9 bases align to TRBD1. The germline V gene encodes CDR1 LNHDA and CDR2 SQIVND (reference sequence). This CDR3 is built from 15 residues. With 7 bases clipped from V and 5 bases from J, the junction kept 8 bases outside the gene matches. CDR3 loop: CASTFGQGINEKLFF. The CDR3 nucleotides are TGTGCCAGTACCTTCGGACAGGGGATAAATGAAAAACTGTTTTTT.

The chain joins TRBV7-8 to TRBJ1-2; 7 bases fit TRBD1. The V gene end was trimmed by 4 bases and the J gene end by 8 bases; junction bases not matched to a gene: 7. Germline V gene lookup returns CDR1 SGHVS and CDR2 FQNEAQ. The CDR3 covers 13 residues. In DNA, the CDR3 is TGTGCCAGCAGCTCCCACGACAGGGCGGGCTACACCTTC. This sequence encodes CASSSHDRAGYTF.

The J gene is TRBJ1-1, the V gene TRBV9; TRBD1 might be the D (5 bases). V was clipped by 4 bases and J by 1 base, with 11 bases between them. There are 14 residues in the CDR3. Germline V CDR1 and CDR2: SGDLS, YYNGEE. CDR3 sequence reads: CASSLGTANTEAFF. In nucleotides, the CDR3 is TGTGCCAGCAGCTTGGGGACTGCGAACACTGAAGCTTTCTTT.

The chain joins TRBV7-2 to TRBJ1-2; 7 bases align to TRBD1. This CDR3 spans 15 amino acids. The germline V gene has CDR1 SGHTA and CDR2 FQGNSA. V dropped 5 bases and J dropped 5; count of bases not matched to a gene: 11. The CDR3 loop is CASSPDRSGLYGYTF. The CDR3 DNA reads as TGTGCCAGCAGCCCGGACAGGTCGGGGCTATATGGCTACACCTTC. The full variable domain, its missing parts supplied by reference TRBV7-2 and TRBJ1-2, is GAGVSQSPSNKVTEKGKDVELRCDPISGHTALYWYRQSLGQGLEFLIYFQGNSAPDKSGLPSDRFSAERTGGSVSTLTIQRTQQEDSAVYLCASSPDRSGLYGYTFGSGTRLTVV.

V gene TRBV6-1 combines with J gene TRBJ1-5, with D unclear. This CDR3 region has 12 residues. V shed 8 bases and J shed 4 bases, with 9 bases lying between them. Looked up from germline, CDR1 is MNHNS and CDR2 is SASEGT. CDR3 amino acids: CASAGVNQPQHF. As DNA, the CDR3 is TGTGCCAGCGCCGGAGTAAATCAGCCCCAGCATTTT.

The CDR3 bases are TGTGCCAGCAGTGACAGGGGATTTTATGGCTACACCTTC. Its protein is CASSDRGFYGYTF. The rearrangement uses TRBV27 and TRBJ1-2; 8 bases agree with TRBD1. V trimming: 5 bases; J trimming: 5 bases; junction bases outside the gene matches: 4. The CDR3 is made up of 13 amino acids. The germline gives CDR1 MNHEY, CDR2 SMNVEV (reference sequence).

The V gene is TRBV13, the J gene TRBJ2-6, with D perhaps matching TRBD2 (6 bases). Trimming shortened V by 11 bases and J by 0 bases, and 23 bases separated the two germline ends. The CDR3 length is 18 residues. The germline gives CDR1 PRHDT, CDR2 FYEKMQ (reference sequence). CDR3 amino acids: CASWGGGGHISGANVLTF. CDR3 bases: TGTGCCTCCTGGGGAGGCGGTGGGCACATCTCTGGGGCCAACGTCCTGACTTTC.

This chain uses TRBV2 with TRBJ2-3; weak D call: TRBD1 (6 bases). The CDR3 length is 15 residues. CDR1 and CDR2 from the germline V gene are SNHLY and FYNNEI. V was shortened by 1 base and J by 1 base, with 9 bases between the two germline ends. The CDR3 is CASSEGAGGTDTQYF. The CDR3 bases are TGTGCCAGCAGTGAAGGGGCAGGGGGCACAGATACGCAGTATTTT.

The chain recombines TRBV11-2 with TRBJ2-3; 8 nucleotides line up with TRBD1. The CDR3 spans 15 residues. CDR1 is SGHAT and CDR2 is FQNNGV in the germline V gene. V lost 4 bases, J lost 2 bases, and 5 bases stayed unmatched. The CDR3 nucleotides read TGTGCCAGCAGCTCCGGACAGGGAGTCACAGATACGCAGTATTTT. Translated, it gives CASSSGQGVTDTQYF.

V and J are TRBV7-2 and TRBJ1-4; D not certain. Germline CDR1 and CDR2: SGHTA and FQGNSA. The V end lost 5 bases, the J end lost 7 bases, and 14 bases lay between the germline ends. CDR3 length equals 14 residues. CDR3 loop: CASSPDGRGEKLFF. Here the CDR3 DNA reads TGTGCCAGCAGCCCCGACGGGAGAGGTGAAAAACTGTTTTTT.

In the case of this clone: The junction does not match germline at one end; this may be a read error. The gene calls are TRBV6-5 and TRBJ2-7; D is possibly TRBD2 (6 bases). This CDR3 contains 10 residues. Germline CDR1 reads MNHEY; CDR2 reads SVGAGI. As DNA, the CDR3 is TGTGCCGCGGGACGGAGGGAAAGAAACTTC. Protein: CAAGRRERNF.